The 2 T cell receptor beta chains below come from one sample, sequenced in a study of vaccination effects on CD4 cells after COVID-19. No antigen is known for these receptors. Prior to sequencing, the ViraFEST assay stimulated PBMC with viral peptide pools, which expanded the antigen-specific CD4+ T cells. Culture proceeded for nine to ten days, and CD4+ T cells were then isolated. Generated by immunoSEQ multiplex PCR, the TCRdb table keeps only in-frame clones and is missing some. Of roughly 61,000 clones in the sample, roughly four fifths were seen once. The source material was CD4+ T cells from PBMCs cultured with HCoV-229E spike peptides, sampled before COVID-19 vaccination. The receptors come from a human donor who received a COVID-19 vaccine.

V is TRBV9 and J is TRBJ1-1, with a tentative D call TRBD1 (6 bases). Germline CDR1 and CDR2: SGDLS and YYNGEE. The CDR3 has 14 amino acids. V lost 0 bases and J lost 5, with 11 bases in between. Written as DNA, the CDR3 is TGTGCCAGCAGCGTAGCTACAGGGAAGACTGAAGCTTTCTTT. This codes for CASSVATGKTEAFF.

This clone was counted a few times. This chain joins TRBV9 and TRBJ1-1; D is perhaps TRBD1 (6 bases). CDR1 is SGDLS, CDR2 YYNGEE, per germline. This CDR3 has 14 residues. V lost 3 bases and J 5 bases, leaving 14 bases between the germline ends. The CDR3 DNA follows: TGTGCCAGCAGCGCCCAAGTAGGGGGGACTGAAGCTTTCTTT. As protein: CASSAQVGGTEAFF.